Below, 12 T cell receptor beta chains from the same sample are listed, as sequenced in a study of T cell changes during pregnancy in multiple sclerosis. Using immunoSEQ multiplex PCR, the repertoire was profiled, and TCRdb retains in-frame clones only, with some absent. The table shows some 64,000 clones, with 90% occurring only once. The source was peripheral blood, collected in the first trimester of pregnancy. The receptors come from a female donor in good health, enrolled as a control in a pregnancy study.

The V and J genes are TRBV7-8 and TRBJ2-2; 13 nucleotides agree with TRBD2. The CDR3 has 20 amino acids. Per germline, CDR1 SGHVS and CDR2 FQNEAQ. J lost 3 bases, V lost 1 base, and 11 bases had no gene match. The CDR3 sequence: CASSLGRGLAGEAYTGELFF. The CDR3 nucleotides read TGTGCCAGCAGCTTAGGGAGAGGACTAGCGGGAGAAGCGTACACCGGGGAGCTGTTTTTT.

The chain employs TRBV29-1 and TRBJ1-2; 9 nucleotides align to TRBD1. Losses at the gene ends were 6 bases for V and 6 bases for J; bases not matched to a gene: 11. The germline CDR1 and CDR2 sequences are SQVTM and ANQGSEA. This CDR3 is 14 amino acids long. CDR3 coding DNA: TGCAGCGTCCTAGGGACAGGGACTCTTAATGGCTACACCTTC. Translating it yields CSVLGTGTLNGYTF.

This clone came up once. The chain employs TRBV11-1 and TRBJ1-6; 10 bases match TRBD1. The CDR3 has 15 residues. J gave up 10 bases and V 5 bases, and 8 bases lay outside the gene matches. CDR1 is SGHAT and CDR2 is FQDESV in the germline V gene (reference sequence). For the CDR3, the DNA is TGTGCCAGCAGCCTCCAGGGACAGGGGAACTCACCCCTCCACTTT. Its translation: CASSLQGQGNSPLHF.

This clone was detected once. CDR3 in DNA: TGTGCCAGCAGCCTCAGGGACAGCTCCTACGAGCAGTACTTC. This codes for CASSLRDSSYEQYF. The gene calls are TRBV11-2 and TRBJ2-7; 7 nucleotides align to TRBD1. V gave up 5 bases and J gave up 0 bases; unmatched junction bases: 4. This CDR3 comprises 14 residues. Germline V gene data show CDR1 as SGHAT and CDR2 as FQNNGV. Variable domain in full (rest from reference TRBV11-2 and TRBJ2-7): EAGVAQSPRYKIIEKRQSVAFWCNPISGHATLYWYQQILGQGPKLLIQFQNNGVVDDSQLPKDRFSAERLKGVDSTLKIQPAKLEDSAVYLCASSLRDSSYEQYFGPGTRLTVT.

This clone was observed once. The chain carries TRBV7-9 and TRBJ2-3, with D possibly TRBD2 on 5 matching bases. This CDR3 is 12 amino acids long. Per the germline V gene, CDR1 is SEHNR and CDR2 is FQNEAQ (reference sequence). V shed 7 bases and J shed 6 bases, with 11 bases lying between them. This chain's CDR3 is CASTASGDTQYF. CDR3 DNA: TGTGCCAGCACAGCCTCGGGGGATACGCAGTATTTT.

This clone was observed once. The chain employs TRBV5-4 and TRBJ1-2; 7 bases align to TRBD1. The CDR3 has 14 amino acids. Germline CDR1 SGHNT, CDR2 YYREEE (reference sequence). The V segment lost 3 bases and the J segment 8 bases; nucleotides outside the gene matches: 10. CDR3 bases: TGTGCCAGCAGCTACCGGAGACAGGGTGGAGGCTACACCTTC. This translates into CASSYRRQGGGYTF.

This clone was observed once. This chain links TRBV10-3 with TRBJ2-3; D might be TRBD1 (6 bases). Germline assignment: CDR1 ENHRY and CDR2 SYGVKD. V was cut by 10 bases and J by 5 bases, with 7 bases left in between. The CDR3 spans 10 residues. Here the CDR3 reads CATGEDTQYF. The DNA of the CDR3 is TGTGCCACAGGGGAAGATACGCAGTATTTT.

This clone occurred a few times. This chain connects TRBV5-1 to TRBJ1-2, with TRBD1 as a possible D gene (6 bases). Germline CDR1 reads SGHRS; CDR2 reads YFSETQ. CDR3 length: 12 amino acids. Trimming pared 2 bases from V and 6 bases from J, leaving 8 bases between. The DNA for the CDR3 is TGCGCCAGCAGCTTACCAGGGGATGGCTACACCTTC. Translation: CASSLPGDGYTF.

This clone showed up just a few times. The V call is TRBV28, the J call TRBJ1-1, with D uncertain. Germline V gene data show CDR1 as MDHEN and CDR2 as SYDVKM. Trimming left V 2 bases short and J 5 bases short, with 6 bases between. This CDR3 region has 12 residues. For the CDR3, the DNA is TGTGCCAGCAGTTTAACTTCGACTGAAGCTTTCTTT. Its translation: CASSLTSTEAFF.

In DNA form, the CDR3 reads TGTGCCAGCAGTTTAGGGAGGAGCAGGGGGGTTTACGAGCAGTACTTC. Translation gives CASSLGRSRGVYEQYF. V gene TRBV27 combines with J gene TRBJ2-7; possible D gene TRBD1, 7 bases. V lost 2 bases and J 4 bases, leaving 18 bases between the germline ends. CDR3 length equals 16 residues. Germline CDR1 is MNHEY and CDR2 is SMNVEV (reference sequence).

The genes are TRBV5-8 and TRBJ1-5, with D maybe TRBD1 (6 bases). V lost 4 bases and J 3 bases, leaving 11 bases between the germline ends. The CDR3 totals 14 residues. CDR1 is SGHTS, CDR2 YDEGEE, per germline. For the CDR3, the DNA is TGTGCCAGCAGCCTCACAGGGTTCAATCAGCCCCAGCATTTT. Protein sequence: CASSLTGFNQPQHF.

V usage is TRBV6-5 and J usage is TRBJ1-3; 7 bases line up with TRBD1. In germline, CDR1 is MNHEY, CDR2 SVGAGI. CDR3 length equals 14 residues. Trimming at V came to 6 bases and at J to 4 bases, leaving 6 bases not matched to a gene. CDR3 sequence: CASRETGYGNTIYF. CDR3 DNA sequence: TGTGCCAGCAGGGAGACAGGGTACGGAAACACCATATATTTT.